The following is a T cell receptor beta chain sequence with its context. The antigen remains undetermined. A much larger clone differs by one base, so this may be a read error. Researchers generated TCR beta cDNA from approximately 450 ng of total RNA, relying on a constant-region primer. Generation of the TCR beta libraries relied on three nested multiplex PCR rounds using slightly modified ARM-PCR. Rounds one and two of PCR, each of roughly 11 cycles, were primed with TRBV1-TRBV30 forward primers and a C-beta reverse primer. TCRdb reprocessed the multiplex PCR reads via MiXCR and lists one record per CDR3 protein. The sample lists about 130,000 distinct CDR3 sequences, 64% occurring once. These data are taken from a study of tumor-infiltrating lymphocytes in primary liver carcinoma. Without any cell sorting, roughly 20-33 mg of bulk tissue yielded co-extracted RNA and DNA. Donors underwent surgery for histopathologically diagnosed primary liver carcinoma.

Study-wide results and caveats: Researchers report that only about 7.5-24% of top clones turned up in all five tumor regions. Compared with blood, tumor repertoires held significantly more in their top 250 clones.

The CDR3 loop spans 15 amino acids. CDR1 and CDR2 (germline): SGHVS, FQNEAQ. The germline V and J ends were trimmed by 4 bases and 7 bases, with 17 bases remaining between them. The TCR originated in a woman aged 55-70 years with primary liver carcinoma and hepatitis B virus infection. This chain uses TRBV7-8 with TRBJ1-3, with D tentatively TRBD1 (5 bases). What was sequenced was liver tumor tissue from sampling region 3. Subset noted: tumor region T3, left-lateral pole. For the CDR3, the DNA is TGTGCCAGCAGCTGGGGACGGGGGAGAGGGAACACCATATATTTT. Protein: CASSWGRGRGNTIYF. Full variable domain (outside the CDR3, taken from reference TRBV7-8 and TRBJ1-3): GAGVSQSPRYKVAKRGQDVALRCDPISGHVSLFWYQQALGQGPEFLTYFQNEAQLDKSGLPSDRFFAERPEGSVSTLKIQRTQQEDSAVYLCASSWGRGRGNTIYFGEGSWLTVV.